The 21 T cell receptor beta chains presented below share a single source sample, sequenced in a study of CD8+CD57+ T cells in acquired aplastic anemia. The use of genomic DNA as template underpinned the TCR beta VDJ and CDR3 profiling. From the reads, TCRdb called clonotypes with MiXCR, one entry per CDR3 protein. The table has 150,000 to 200,000 distinct CDR3 sequences, roughly 48% seen once. Sequencing involved patients with CD8+CD57+ cell expansion previously shown by flow cytometry. Sequenced material: sorted CD4+, CD8+, or CD8+CD57+ T cells (not recorded which) from PBMCs. The receptor set was obtained from a human donor with aplastic anemia.

This clonotype was observed many times. The chain has TRBV4-2 and TRBJ2-3; 7 positions match TRBD2. The junction had 17 bases not matched to a gene; V was cut back by 10 bases and J by 1 base. The CDR3 extends over 17 amino acids. Germline CDR1 LGHNA, CDR2 YNFKEQ. The CDR3: CATKMGGGGGGTDTQYF. In nucleotides, the CDR3 is TGTGCCACCAAGATGGGAGGTGGTGGGGGGGGCACAGATACGCAGTATTTT.

V gene TRBV5-6 combines with J gene TRBJ2-5; D may be TRBD2 (5 bases). Per the germline V gene, CDR1 is SGHDT and CDR2 is YYEEEE. The CDR3 spans 15 residues. Trimming removed 6 bases from V and 2 bases from J, with 17 bases in between. In DNA form, the CDR3 reads TGTGCCAGCACCGAACCGAAGCGGAGACAAGAGACCCAGTACTTC. Its translation is CASTEPKRRQETQYF.

A note on this clonotype: Relative to the germline gene, one junction end is altered; a read error may explain this. This chain's CDR3 is CASSFTGTSTDTQYF. CDR3 in DNA: TGTGCTAGCAGTTTTACCGGGACTAGCACAGATACGCAGTATTTT. The J gene is TRBJ2-3, the V gene TRBV7-7, with D maybe TRBD2 (6 bases). The CDR3 totals 15 residues. Germline V lookup: CDR1 SSHAT, CDR2 FNYEAQ (reference sequence). Full variable domain (missing parts from reference TRBV7-7 and TRBJ2-3): GAGVSQSPRYKVTKRGQDVTLRCDPISSHATLYWYQQALGQGPEFLTYFNYEAQPDKSGLPSDRFSAERPEGSISTLTIQRTEQRDSAMYRCASSFTGTSTDTQYFGPGTRLTVL.

In the case of this clonotype: The CDR3 carries no conserved terminal phenylalanine or tryptophan, so it likely arises from a read error. The J gene is TRBJ2-2, the V gene TRBV7-8, with TRBD2 identical over 7 bases. V lost 5 bases, J lost 4 bases, and 1 base stayed unmatched. Germline V gives CDR1 SGHVS, CDR2 FQNEAQ. This CDR3 spans 13 amino acids. CDR3 DNA: TGTGCCAGCAGCCAGCGGGGCACCGGGGAGCTGTTTCTT. Its protein product is CASSQRGTGELFL.

This clonotype appeared many times. This chain connects TRBV2 to TRBJ2-2; 12 nucleotides line up with TRBD2. This CDR3 has 18 residues. Germline CDR1 is SNHLY and CDR2 is FYNNEI. Losses at the gene ends were 1 base for V and 7 bases for J; bases not matched to a gene: 10. CDR3: CASSEVTSGGLSGGELFF. DNA of the CDR3: TGTGCCAGCAGTGAAGTGACTAGCGGGGGCCTGAGTGGCGGGGAGCTGTTTTTT.

This clonotype was counted at least ten times. This chain joins TRBV19 and TRBJ1-5; weak D call: TRBD1 (6 bases). The ends were cut back, 11 bases at V and 4 bases at J, with 21 bases in the middle. In germline, CDR1 is LNHDA, CDR2 SQIVND (reference sequence). There are 15 residues in the CDR3. CDR3 DNA sequence: TGTGCCTCCCTACCGATGACAGGACAGAATCAGCCCCAGCATTTT. Its translation is CASLPMTGQNQPQHF.

This clonotype has more than one count but fewer than ten. This chain links TRBV4-3 with TRBJ1-1; 7 bases agree with TRBD1. Per germline, CDR1 LGHNA and CDR2 YSLEER. The CDR3 spans 16 residues. J lost 4 bases, V lost 1 base, and 9 bases had no gene match. Here the CDR3 DNA reads TGCGCCAGCAGCCAAGTTCAGGGGGTATTGGGCACTGAAGCTTTCTTT. Its protein is CASSQVQGVLGTEAFF.

Note on this clonotype: With a much larger clone just one base away, this may be a read error. V and J are TRBV5-6 and TRBJ1-5; no definite D call. The CDR3 contains 14 residues. Germline loops: CDR1 SGHDT, CDR2 YYEEEE. The V and J ends lost 2 bases and 9 bases respectively, with 15 bases between them. The CDR3 nucleotides read TGTGCCAGCAGCTTACGACATGATTATCGGCCCCAGCATTTT. Its protein is CASSLRHDYRPQHF. The full variable domain, rest sourced from reference TRBV5-6 and TRBJ1-5, is DAGVTQSPTHLIKTRGQQVTLRCSPKSGHDTVSWYQQALGQGPQFIFQYYEEEERQRGNFPDRFSGHQFPNYSSELNVNALLLGDSALYLCASSLRHDYRPQHFGDGTRLSIL.

In its sample, this clonotype was seen many times. The V gene is TRBV20-1, the J gene TRBJ1-1, with D possibly matching TRBD1 (5 bases). Trimming shortened V by 4 bases and J by 1 base, and 13 bases separated the two germline ends. This CDR3 is built from 14 residues. Germline V lookup: CDR1 DFQATT, CDR2 SNEGSKA (reference sequence). For the CDR3, the DNA is TGCAGTGCTAAAAAGGGACTGACGAACACTGAAGCTTTCTTT. This encodes CSAKKGLTNTEAFF.

V is TRBV29-1 and J is TRBJ1-1; D is ambiguous. This CDR3 contains 15 residues. Per germline, CDR1 SQVTM and CDR2 ANQGSEA. The V and J ends lost 4 bases and 1 base respectively, with 16 bases between them. The CDR3 sequence is CSVVVGVRGNTEAFF. The CDR3 region has the DNA TGCAGCGTTGTCGTTGGGGTCCGGGGGAACACTGAAGCTTTCTTT. Variable domain in full (rest from reference TRBV29-1 and TRBJ1-1): SAVISQKPSRDICQRGTSLTIQCQVDSQVTMMFWYRQQPGQSLTLIATANQGSEATYESGFVIDKFPISRPNLTFSTLTVSNMSPEDSSIYLCSVVVGVRGNTEAFFGQGTRLTVV.

CDR3 sequence: CASSGTPYEQYF. CDR3 coding DNA: TGCGCCAGCAGTGGCACCCCCTACGAGCAGTACTTC. The chain joins TRBV10-1 to TRBJ2-7; the D is unclear. Germline-derived CDR1 and CDR2 are WNHNN and SYGVQD (reference sequence). This CDR3 is built from 12 residues. Trimming removed 4 bases at V and 2 bases at J, with 6 bases between.

This clonotype was observed a single time. This rearrangement joins TRBV20-1 to TRBJ2-7, with TRBD1 as a possible D gene (6 bases). With 5 bases removed from V and 1 base from J, the gap between germline ends came to 12 bases. The V gene's germline CDR1 is DFQATT and CDR2 SNEGSKA (reference sequence). The CDR3 runs to 13 residues. The CDR3 loop is CSAETGTSYEQYF. The CDR3, as DNA: TGCAGTGCTGAGACAGGCACATCCTACGAGCAGTACTTC.

On this clonotype: A read error may produce the germline difference seen at one junction end. The V gene is TRBV20-1, the J gene TRBJ1-6, with D unresolved. There are 14 residues in the CDR3. Looked up from germline, CDR1 is DFQATT and CDR2 is SNEGSKA (reference sequence). CDR3 residues: CSAREGLANSPLHF. The CDR3 coding sequence is TGTAGTGCTAGAGAGGGATTGGCCAATTCACCCCTCCACTTT.

This clonotype occurred many times. The rearrangement joins TRBV7-9 to TRBJ1-1, with a weak D call TRBD1 (6 bases). The CDR3 contains 14 residues. V dropped 5 bases and J dropped 6 bases, with 16 bases sitting between them. From germline, CDR1 is SEHNR and CDR2 FQNEAQ (reference sequence). This CDR3 is CASSLPQGWAEAFF. In DNA, the CDR3 is TGTGCCAGCAGCCTCCCACAGGGCTGGGCTGAAGCTTTCTTT.

A single count supports this clonotype. This rearrangement joins TRBV5-1 to TRBJ1-2, with a weak D call TRBD1 (6 bases). This CDR3 comprises 12 residues. Looked up from germline, CDR1 is SGHRS and CDR2 is YFSETQ. The V end lost 4 bases, the J end lost 4 bases, and 8 bases lay between the germline ends. CDR3 in amino acids: CASSRDTYGYTF. The DNA for the CDR3 is TGCGCCAGCAGCCGGGACACCTATGGCTACACCTTC.

The chain combines TRBV24-1 with TRBJ2-3; 10 nucleotides align to TRBD1. Germline V gives CDR1 KGHDR, CDR2 SFDVKD. V shed 7 bases and J 3 bases; nucleotides not matched to a gene: 6. This CDR3 has 15 amino acids. CDR3: CATSPRDRGTDTQYF. The CDR3 DNA reads TGTGCCACCAGCCCCCGGGACAGGGGAACAGATACGCAGTATTTT.

This clonotype was seen only a few times. The CDR3 DNA follows: TGTGCCACCAGCATCAATTCGGGGGCCCGAGGTCAGCCCCAGCATTTT. This translates into CATSINSGARGQPQHF. The chain links TRBV15 to TRBJ1-5; weak D call: TRBD1 (6 bases). Germline-derived CDR1 and CDR2 are LNHNV and YYDKDF (reference sequence). With 4 bases removed from V and 6 bases from J, the gap between germline ends came to 19 bases. CDR3 size: 16 residues.

The rearrangement uses TRBV7-8 and TRBJ2-1, with D possibly called TRBD1 or TRBD2 (6 bases each). Trimming took 5 bases from V and 4 from J, leaving 12 bases between them. CDR1 and CDR2 from the germline V gene are SGHVS and FQNEAQ. The CDR3 is 14 amino acids. The CDR3 loop reads CASSVKGGYNEQFF. Here the CDR3 DNA reads TGTGCCAGCAGCGTTAAAGGGGGGTACAATGAGCAGTTCTTC. Supplemented by reference TRBV7-8 and TRBJ2-1, the full variable domain reads GAGVSQSPRYKVAKRGQDVALRCDPISGHVSLFWYQQALGQGPEFLTYFQNEAQLDKSGLPSDRFFAERPEGSVSTLKIQRTQQEDSAVYLCASSVKGGYNEQFFGPGTRLTVL.

The genes are TRBV2 and TRBJ2-7; no clear D. Gene TRBJ2-1 matches the end of the DNA better, so the J call may be wrong. This CDR3 spans 14 amino acids. CDR1 is SNHLY, CDR2 FYNNEI, per germline. Here the CDR3 DNA reads TGTGCCAGCTCGGAACAGCGATTCTCCTACGAGCAGTTCTTC. Encoded protein: CASSEQRFSYEQFF.

This clonotype was seen at least ten times. The chain carries TRBV7-9 and TRBJ1-2; D uncertain. Per germline, CDR1 SEHNR and CDR2 FQNEAQ (reference sequence). Trimming removed 4 bases from V and 7 bases from J, with 19 bases in between. The CDR3 sequence is 15 residues long. CDR3 in amino acids: CASSWAGPGESGYTF. CDR3 bases: TGTGCCAGCAGCTGGGCGGGCCCCGGGGAGAGTGGCTACACCTTC. Full variable domain (missing parts from reference TRBV7-9 and TRBJ1-2): DTGVSQNPRHKITKRGQNVTFRCDPISEHNRLYWYRQTLGQGPEFLTYFQNEAQLEKSRLLSDRFSAERPKGSFSTLEIQRTEQGDSAMYLCASSWAGPGESGYTFGSGTRLTVV.

This clonotype was detected ten times or more. The chain carries TRBV2 and TRBJ1-1; D unresolved. Trimming left V 6 bases short and J 6 bases short, with 20 bases between. The germline gives CDR1 SNHLY, CDR2 FYNNEI. This CDR3 is built from 15 residues. CDR3 in amino acids: CASREGTLPRAEAFF. DNA of the CDR3: TGTGCCAGCAGAGAGGGTACACTTCCACGGGCTGAAGCTTTCTTT.